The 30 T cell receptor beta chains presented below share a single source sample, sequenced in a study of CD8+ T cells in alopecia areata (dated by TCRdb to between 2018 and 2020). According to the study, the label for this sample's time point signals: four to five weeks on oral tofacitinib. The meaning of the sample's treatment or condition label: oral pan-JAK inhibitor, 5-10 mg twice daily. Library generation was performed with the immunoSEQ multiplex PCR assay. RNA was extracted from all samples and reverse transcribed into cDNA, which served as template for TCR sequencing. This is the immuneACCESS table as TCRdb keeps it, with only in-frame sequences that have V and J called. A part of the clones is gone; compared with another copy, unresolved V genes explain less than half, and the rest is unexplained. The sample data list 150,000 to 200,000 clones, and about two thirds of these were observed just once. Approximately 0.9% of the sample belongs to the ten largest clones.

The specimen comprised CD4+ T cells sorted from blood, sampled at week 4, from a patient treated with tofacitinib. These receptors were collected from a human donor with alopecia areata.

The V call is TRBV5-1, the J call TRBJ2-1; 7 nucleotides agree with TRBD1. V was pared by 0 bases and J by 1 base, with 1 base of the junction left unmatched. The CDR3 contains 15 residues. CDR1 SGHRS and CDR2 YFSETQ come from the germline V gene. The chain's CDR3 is CASSLGGQSYNEQFF. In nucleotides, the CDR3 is TGCGCCAGCAGCTTGGGGGGACAGTCCTACAATGAGCAGTTCTTC.

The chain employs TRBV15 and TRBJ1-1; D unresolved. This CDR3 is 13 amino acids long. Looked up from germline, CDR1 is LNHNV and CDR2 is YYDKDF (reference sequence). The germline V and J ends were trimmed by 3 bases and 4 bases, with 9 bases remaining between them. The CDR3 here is CATSSQMGTEAFF. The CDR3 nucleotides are TGTGCCACCAGCAGTCAAATGGGCACTGAAGCTTTCTTT.

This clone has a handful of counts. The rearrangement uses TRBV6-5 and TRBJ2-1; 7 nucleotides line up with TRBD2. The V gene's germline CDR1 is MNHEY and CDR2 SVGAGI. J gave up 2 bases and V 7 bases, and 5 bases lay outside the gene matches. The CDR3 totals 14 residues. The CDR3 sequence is CASTHGGTYNEQFF. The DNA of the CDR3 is TGTGCCAGCACTCACGGGGGGACCTACAATGAGCAGTTCTTC.

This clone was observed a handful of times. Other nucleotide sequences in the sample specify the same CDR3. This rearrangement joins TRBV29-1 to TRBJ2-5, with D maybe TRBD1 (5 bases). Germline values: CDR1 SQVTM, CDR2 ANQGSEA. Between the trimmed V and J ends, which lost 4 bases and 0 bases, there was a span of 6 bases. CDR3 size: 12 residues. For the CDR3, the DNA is TGCAGCGTTGCAGGGTACCAAGAGACCCAGTACTTC. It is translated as CSVAGYQETQYF.

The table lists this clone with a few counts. Here the CDR3 DNA reads TGTGCCTGGAGTATTAGGGGCCCCTATGGCTACACCTTC. Residues: CAWSIRGPYGYTF. The chain links TRBV30 to TRBJ1-2, with D maybe TRBD1 (5 bases). Looked up from germline, CDR1 is GTSNPN and CDR2 is SVGIG (reference sequence). The CDR3 spans 13 residues. Trimming removed 2 bases at V and 4 bases at J, with 11 bases between.

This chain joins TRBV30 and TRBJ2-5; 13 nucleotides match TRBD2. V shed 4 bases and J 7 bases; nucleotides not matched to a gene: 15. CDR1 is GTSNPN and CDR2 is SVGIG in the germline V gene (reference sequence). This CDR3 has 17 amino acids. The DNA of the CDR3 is TGTGCCTGGAATACTGGACTAGCGGGGGACCCGTCCGGGACCCAGTACTTC. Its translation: CAWNTGLAGDPSGTQYF.

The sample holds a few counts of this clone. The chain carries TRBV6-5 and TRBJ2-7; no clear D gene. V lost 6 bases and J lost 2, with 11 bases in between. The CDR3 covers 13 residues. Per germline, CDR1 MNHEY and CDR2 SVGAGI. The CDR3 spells CASSPTRAYEQYF. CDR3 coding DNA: TGTGCCAGCAGCCCGACCCGAGCCTACGAGCAGTACTTC.

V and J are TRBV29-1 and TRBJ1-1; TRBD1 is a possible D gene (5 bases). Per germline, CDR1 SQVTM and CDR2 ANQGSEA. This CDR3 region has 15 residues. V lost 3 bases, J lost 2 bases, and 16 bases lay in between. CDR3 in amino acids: CSVDGTGTTNTEAFF. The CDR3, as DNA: TGCAGCGTTGACGGGACGGGGACGACTAACACTGAAGCTTTCTTT.

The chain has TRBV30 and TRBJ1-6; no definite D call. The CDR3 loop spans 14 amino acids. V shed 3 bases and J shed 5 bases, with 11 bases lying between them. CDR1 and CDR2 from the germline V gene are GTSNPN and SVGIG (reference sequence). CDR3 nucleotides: TGTGCCTGGAGGGTCACGAATAATAATTCACCCCTCCACTTT. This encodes CAWRVTNNNSPLHF.

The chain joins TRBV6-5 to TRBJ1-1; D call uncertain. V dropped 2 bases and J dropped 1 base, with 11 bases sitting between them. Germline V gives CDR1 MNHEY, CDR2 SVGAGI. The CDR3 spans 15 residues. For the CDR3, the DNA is TGTGCCAGCAGTTACCGCGGGTTGGAGAACACTGAAGCTTTCTTT. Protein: CASSYRGLENTEAFF.

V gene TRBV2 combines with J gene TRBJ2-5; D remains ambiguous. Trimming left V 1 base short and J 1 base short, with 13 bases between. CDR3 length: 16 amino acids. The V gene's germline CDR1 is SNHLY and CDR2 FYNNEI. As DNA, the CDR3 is TGTGCCAGCAGTGAAGGCGCAGGCATGGGCCAAGAGACCCAGTACTTC. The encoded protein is CASSEGAGMGQETQYF.

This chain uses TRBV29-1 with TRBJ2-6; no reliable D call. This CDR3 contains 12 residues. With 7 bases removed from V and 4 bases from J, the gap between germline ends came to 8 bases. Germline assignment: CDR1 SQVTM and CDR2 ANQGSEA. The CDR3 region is CSAFGGANVLTF. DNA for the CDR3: TGCAGCGCCTTTGGAGGGGCCAACGTCCTGACTTTC. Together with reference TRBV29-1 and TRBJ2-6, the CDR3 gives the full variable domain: SAVISQKPSRDICQRGTSLTIQCQVDSQVTMMFWYRQQPGQSLTLIATANQGSEATYESGFVIDKFPISRPNLTFSTLTVSNMSPEDSSIYLCSAFGGANVLTFGAGSRLTVL.

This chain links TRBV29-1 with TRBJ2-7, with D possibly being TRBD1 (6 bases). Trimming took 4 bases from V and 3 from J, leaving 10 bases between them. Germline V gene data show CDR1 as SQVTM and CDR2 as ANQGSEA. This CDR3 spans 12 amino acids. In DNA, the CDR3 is TGCAGCGTTGCCAAGGGGGTCTACGAGCAGTACTTC. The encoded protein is CSVAKGVYEQYF.

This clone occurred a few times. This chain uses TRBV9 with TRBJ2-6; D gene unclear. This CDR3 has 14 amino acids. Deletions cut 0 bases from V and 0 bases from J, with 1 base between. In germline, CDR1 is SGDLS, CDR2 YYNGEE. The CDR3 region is CASSVASGANVLTF. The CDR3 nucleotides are TGTGCCAGCAGCGTAGCCTCTGGGGCCAACGTCCTGACTTTC.

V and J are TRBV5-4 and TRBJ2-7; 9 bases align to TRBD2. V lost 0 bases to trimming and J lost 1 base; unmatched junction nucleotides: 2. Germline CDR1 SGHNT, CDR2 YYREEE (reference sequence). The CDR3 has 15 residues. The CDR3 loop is CASSLGLAGSYEQYF. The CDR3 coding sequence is TGTGCCAGCAGCTTGGGGCTAGCGGGGTCCTACGAGCAGTACTTC.

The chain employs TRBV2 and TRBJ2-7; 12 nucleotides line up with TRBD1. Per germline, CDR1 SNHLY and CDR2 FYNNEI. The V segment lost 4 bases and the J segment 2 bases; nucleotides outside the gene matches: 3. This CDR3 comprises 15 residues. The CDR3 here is CASSGDRGPPYEQYF. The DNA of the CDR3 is TGTGCCAGCAGTGGGGACAGGGGGCCTCCCTACGAGCAGTACTTC.

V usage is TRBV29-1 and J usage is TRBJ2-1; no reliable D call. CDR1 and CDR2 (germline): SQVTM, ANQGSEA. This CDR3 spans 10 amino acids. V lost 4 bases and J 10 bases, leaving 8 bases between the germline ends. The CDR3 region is CSVGGEEQFF. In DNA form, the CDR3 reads TGCAGCGTTGGAGGAGAGGAGCAGTTCTTC.

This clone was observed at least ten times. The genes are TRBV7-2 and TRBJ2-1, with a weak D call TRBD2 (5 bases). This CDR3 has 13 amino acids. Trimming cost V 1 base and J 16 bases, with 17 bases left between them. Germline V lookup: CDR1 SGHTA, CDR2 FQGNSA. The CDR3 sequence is CASSLVVARGGFF. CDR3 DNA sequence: TGTGCCAGCAGCTTAGTCGTAGCCCGGGGTGGATTCTTC.

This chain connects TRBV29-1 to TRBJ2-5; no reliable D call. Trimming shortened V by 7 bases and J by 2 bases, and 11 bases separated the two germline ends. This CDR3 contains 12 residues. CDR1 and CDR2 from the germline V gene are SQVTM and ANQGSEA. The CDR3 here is CSAGALQETQYF. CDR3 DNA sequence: TGCAGCGCGGGTGCTCTACAAGAGACCCAGTACTTC.

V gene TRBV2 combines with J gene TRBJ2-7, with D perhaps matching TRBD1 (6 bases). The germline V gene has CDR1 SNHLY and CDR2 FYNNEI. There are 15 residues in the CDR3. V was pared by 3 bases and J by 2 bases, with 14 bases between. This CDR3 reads CASSEGGTLTYEQYF. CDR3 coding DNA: TGTGCCAGCAGTGAGGGTGGGACACTGACCTACGAGCAGTACTTC.

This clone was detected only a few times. The CDR3, as DNA: TGCAGCGTTCGGGACAATCCCTACAATGAGCAGTTCTTC. As protein: CSVRDNPYNEQFF. The gene calls are TRBV29-1 and TRBJ2-1; a weak D match, TRBD1 (6 bases). Trimming pared 5 bases from V and 2 bases from J, leaving 10 bases between. In germline, CDR1 is SQVTM, CDR2 ANQGSEA. This CDR3 is 13 amino acids long.

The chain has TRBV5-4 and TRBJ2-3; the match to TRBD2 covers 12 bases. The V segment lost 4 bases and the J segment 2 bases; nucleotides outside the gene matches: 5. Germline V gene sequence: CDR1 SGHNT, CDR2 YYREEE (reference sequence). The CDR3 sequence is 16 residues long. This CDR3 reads CASSRGLAGLTDTQYF. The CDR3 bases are TGTGCCAGCAGCCGCGGACTAGCGGGGCTCACAGATACGCAGTATTTT.

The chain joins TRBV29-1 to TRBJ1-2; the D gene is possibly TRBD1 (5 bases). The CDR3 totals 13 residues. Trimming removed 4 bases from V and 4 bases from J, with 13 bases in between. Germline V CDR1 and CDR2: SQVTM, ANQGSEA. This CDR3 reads CSVGAERGYGYTF. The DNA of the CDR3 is TGCAGCGTTGGGGCGGAGAGGGGCTATGGCTACACCTTC.

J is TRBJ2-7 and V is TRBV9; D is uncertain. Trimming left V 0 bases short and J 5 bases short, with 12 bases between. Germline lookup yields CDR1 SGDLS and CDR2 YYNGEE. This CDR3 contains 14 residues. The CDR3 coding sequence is TGTGCCAGCAGCGTAGGGCAGGTGATCAACGAGCAGTACTTC. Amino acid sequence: CASSVGQVINEQYF.

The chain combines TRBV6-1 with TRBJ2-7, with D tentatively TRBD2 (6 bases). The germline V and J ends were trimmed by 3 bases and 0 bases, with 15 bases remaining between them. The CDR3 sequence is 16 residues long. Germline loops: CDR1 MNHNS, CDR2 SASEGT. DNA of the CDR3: TGTGCCAGCAGTGACGCCCGGTCGCGGGGCTCCTACGAGCAGTACTTC. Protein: CASSDARSRGSYEQYF.

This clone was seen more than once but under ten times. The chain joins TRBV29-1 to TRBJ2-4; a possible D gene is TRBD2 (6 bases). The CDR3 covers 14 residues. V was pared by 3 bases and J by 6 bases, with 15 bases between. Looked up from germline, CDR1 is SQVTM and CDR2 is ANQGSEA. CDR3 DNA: TGCAGCGTTGAGCAAGGGCGGGGAGGAAACATTCAGTACTTC. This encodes CSVEQGRGGNIQYF.

The CDR3 sequence: CASSSTQGRTEAFF. Written as DNA, the CDR3 is TGCGCCAGCAGCTCGACACAGGGAAGGACTGAAGCTTTCTTT. The chain combines TRBV5-1 with TRBJ1-1; TRBD1 is a possible D gene (6 bases). The CDR3 loop spans 14 amino acids. The germline V and J ends were trimmed by 3 bases and 5 bases, with 14 bases remaining between them. Looked up from germline, CDR1 is SGHRS and CDR2 is YFSETQ.

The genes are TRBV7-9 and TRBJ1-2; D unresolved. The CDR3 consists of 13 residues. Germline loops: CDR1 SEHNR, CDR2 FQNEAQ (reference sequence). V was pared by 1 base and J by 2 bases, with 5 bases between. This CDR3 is CASSLGQNYGYTF. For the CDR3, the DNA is TGTGCCAGCAGCTTAGGGCAGAACTATGGCTACACCTTC.

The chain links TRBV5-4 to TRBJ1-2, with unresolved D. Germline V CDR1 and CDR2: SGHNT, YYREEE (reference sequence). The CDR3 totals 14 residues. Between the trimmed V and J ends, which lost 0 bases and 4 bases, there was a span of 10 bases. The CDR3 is CASSLALRSYGYTF. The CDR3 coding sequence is TGTGCCAGCAGCTTGGCCTTAAGGAGCTATGGCTACACCTTC.

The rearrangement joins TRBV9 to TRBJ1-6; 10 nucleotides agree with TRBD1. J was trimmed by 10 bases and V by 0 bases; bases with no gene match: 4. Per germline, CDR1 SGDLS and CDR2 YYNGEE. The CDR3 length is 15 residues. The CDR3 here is CASSVGDRGQSPLHF. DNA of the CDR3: TGTGCCAGCAGCGTAGGCGACAGGGGGCAATCACCCCTCCACTTT.